This T cell receptor (beta chain) was identified in a study of blood T cell repertoires in COVID-19. Study as a whole: Some COVID-19 samples were acute and others convalescent; all came from the United States, Italy and Spain.

Assay: immunoSEQ multiplex PCR; the TCRdb copy retains only in-frame clones and omits some. This sample has some 240,000 clones, with 84% found just once. The CDR3 length is 18 residues. V shed 3 bases and J shed 0 bases, with 18 bases lying between them. The chain links TRBV23-1 to TRBJ1-5; tentatively, D is TRBD1 (6 bases). TRBV23-1 has ORF status, its function being uncertain. The TCR was taken from a woman between 35 and 50 years old who had recovered from COVID-19. Sequencing input: peripheral blood. CDR3 DNA: TGCGCCAGCAGTCATCGGCAAACCAGGGGAAGTAGCAATCAGCCCCAGCATTTT. The encoded protein is CASSHRQTRGSSNQPQHF.